The rows below give T cell receptor beta chains drawn from one sample of a study of PD-1 blockade in classical Hodgkin lymphoma. The data were produced by immunoSEQ multiplex PCR, yet TCRdb's version contains in-frame clones alone and is incomplete. The sample has approximately 84,000 clones; approximately 88% are singletons. Sequences were derived from peripheral blood mononuclear cells (PBMCs), sampled at baseline. These receptors were taken from a human donor with classical Hodgkin lymphoma. Each CDR3 is given with its conserved first and last residue. A D gene is named only where the DNA matches it firmly. Not all rows give a size; the values are once, few, many and, for expanded clones, a class.

J gene: TRBJ2-3; D gene: .; clone size: .; V gene: TRBV4-1; CDR3 protein: CASSQVDLISTDTQYF; CDR3 DNA: TGCGCCAGCAGCCAAGTCGACTTAATAAGCACAGATACGCAGTATTTT
J gene: TRBJ1-5; D gene: .; clone size: .; V gene: TRBV6-1; CDR3 protein: CASSEAFGDQPQHF; CDR3 DNA: TGTGCCAGCAGTGAAGCATTTGGGGATCAGCCCCAGCATTTT
J gene: TRBJ2-1; D gene: TRBD2; clone size: .; V gene: TRBV27; CDR3 protein: CASSLAVIAGVNEQFF; CDR3 DNA: TGTGCCAGCAGTTTAGCGGTAATAGCGGGAGTGAATGAGCAGTTCTTC
J gene: TRBJ1-5; D gene: TRBD1; clone size: .; V gene: TRBV28; CDR3 protein: CASRPGQGGQPQHF; CDR3 DNA: TGTGCCAGCAGGCCGGGACAGGGGGGTCAGCCCCAGCATTTT
J gene: TRBJ1-5; D gene: .; clone size: .; V gene: TRBV27; CDR3 protein: CASSRGEGARGNQPQHF; CDR3 DNA: TGTGCCAGCAGCCGGGGGGAGGGCGCCCGGGGCAATCAGCCCCAGCATTTT
J gene: TRBJ1-4; D gene: .; clone size: .; V gene: TRBV28; CDR3 protein: CASNAPGQTNEKLFF; CDR3 DNA: TGTGCCAGCAACGCCCCCGGACAGACTAATGAAAAACTGTTTTTT
J gene: TRBJ2-7; D gene: .; clone size: .; V gene: TRBV19; CDR3 protein: CASSWSSGSPNEQYF; CDR3 DNA: TGTGCCAGTAGTTGGTCGTCGGGATCCCCAAACGAGCAGTACTTC
J gene: TRBJ2-7; D gene: .; clone size: .; V gene: TRBV10-3; CDR3 protein: CAIRSRRWHSYEQYF; CDR3 DNA: TGTGCCATCAGATCCCGTCGGTGGCACTCCTACGAGCAGTACTTC
J gene: TRBJ2-7; D gene: TRBD2; clone size: .; V gene: TRBV7-6; CDR3 protein: CASSLRAGDTLPEQYF; CDR3 DNA: TGTGCCAGCAGCCTTCGGGCGGGGGATACCCTGCCCGAGCAGTACTTC
J gene: TRBJ1-2; D gene: .; clone size: .; V gene: TRBV30; CDR3 protein: CAWSVQGYGYTF; CDR3 DNA: TGTGCCTGGAGTGTACAGGGCTATGGCTACACCTTC
J gene: TRBJ2-5; D gene: TRBD2; clone size: .; V gene: TRBV7-2; CDR3 protein: CASSFVSGLAEKTQYF; CDR3 DNA: TGTGCCAGCAGCTTCGTATCGGGACTAGCGGAAAAGACCCAGTACTTC
J gene: TRBJ1-3; D gene: TRBD1; clone size: .; V gene: TRBV11-2; CDR3 protein: CASSRQGAAGSGTIYF; CDR3 DNA: TGTGCCAGCAGCCGCCAGGGGGCGGCGGGCTCTGGCACCATATATTTT
J gene: TRBJ1-1; D gene: TRBD1; clone size: .; V gene: TRBV5-1; CDR3 protein: CASSGGDRNTEAFF; CDR3 DNA: TGCGCCAGCAGCGGGGGGGACAGGAACACTGAAGCTTTCTTT
J gene: TRBJ1-2; D gene: .; clone size: once; V gene: TRBV30; CDR3 protein: CAWTAGPYQGYTF; CDR3 DNA: TGTGCCTGGACCGCAGGTCCCTATCAGGGCTACACCTTC
J gene: TRBJ2-7; D gene: .; clone size: .; V gene: TRBV5-1; CDR3 protein: CASSLTGTAYEQYF; CDR3 DNA: TGCGCCAGCAGCTTGACGGGGACGGCCTACGAGCAGTACTTC
J gene: TRBJ2-7; D gene: .; clone size: .; V gene: TRBV29-1; CDR3 protein: CSASRTAPFYEQYF; CDR3 DNA: TGCAGCGCCTCTCGGACAGCTCCTTTCTACGAGCAGTACTTC
J gene: TRBJ1-5; D gene: .; clone size: .; V gene: TRBV11-2; CDR3 protein: CASSLEGEGNQPQHF; CDR3 DNA: TGTGCCAGCAGCTTAGAGGGGGAGGGCAATCAGCCCCAGCATTTT
J gene: TRBJ2-4; D gene: .; clone size: .; V gene: TRBV11-2; CDR3 protein: CASSLDREAKNIQYF; CDR3 DNA: TGTGCCAGCAGCTTGGACAGAGAAGCCAAAAACATTCAGTACTTC
J gene: TRBJ1-5; D gene: TRBD1; clone size: once; V gene: TRBV10-3; CDR3 protein: CAISDSDRGYQPQHF; CDR3 DNA: TGTGCCATCAGTGACTCCGACAGGGGTTACCAGCCCCAGCATTTT
J gene: TRBJ2-2; D gene: TRBD2; clone size: .; V gene: TRBV18; CDR3 protein: CASSPAGTSAGTGELFF; CDR3 DNA: TGTGCCAGCTCACCTGCCGGGACTAGCGCCGGCACCGGGGAGCTGTTTTTT
J gene: TRBJ2-7; D gene: .; clone size: .; V gene: TRBV28; CDR3 protein: CASSSPPGSEQYF; CDR3 DNA: TGTGCCAGCAGTTCCCCCCCGGGGAGCGAGCAGTACTTC
J gene: TRBJ2-2; D gene: .; clone size: few; V gene: TRBV7-8; CDR3 protein: CASSSNLFDTGELFF; CDR3 DNA: TGTGCCAGCAGCTCTAACCTTTTCGACACCGGGGAGCTGTTTTTT
J gene: TRBJ2-7; D gene: TRBD2; clone size: .; V gene: TRBV5-6; CDR3 protein: CASSLALAGAGEPEQYF; CDR3 DNA: TGTGCCAGCAGCTTGGCACTAGCGGGAGCAGGGGAGCCCGAGCAGTACTTC
J gene: TRBJ2-3; D gene: TRBD1; clone size: .; V gene: TRBV18; CDR3 protein: CASSGQGDTQYF; CDR3 DNA: TGTGCCAGCTCAGGACAGGGAGATACGCAGTATTTT
J gene: TRBJ2-3; D gene: TRBD2; clone size: .; V gene: TRBV30; CDR3 protein: CAWSETPTWTSGTPTDTQYF; CDR3 DNA: TGTGCCTGGAGTGAGACCCCTACCTGGACTAGCGGGACGCCCACAGATACGCAGTATTTT
J gene: TRBJ2-2; D gene: .; clone size: .; V gene: TRBV6-1; CDR3 protein: CASRPFDNTGELFF; CDR3 DNA: TGTGCCAGCAGGCCCTTTGATAACACCGGGGAGCTGTTTTTT
J gene: TRBJ1-6; D gene: .; clone size: .; V gene: TRBV5-4; CDR3 protein: CASSLVLGSSPLHF; CDR3 DNA: TGTGCCAGCAGCTTGGTGCTGGGTTCCTCACCCCTCCACTTT
J gene: TRBJ2-1; D gene: .; clone size: .; V gene: TRBV9; CDR3 protein: CASSVGQRSSYNEQFF; CDR3 DNA: TGTGCCAGCAGCGTAGGTCAGCGGAGCTCCTACAATGAGCAGTTCTTC
J gene: TRBJ2-2; D gene: TRBD2; clone size: .; V gene: TRBV5-1; CDR3 protein: CASTPAGLAGGPYTGELFF; CDR3 DNA: TGCGCCAGCACCCCGGCGGGGCTAGCGGGAGGGCCTTACACCGGGGAGCTGTTTTTT
J gene: TRBJ1-4; D gene: TRBD1; clone size: .; V gene: TRBV12-5; CDR3 protein: CASGLEVGTGTEKLFF; CDR3 DNA: TGTGCTAGTGGTTTAGAAGTGGGGACAGGGACTGAAAAACTGTTTTTT
J gene: TRBJ1-2; D gene: .; clone size: .; V gene: TRBV6-1; CDR3 protein: CASSEPEGYGYTF; CDR3 DNA: TGTGCCAGCAGTGAACCGGAGGGATATGGCTACACCTTC
J gene: TRBJ2-7; D gene: TRBD2; clone size: .; V gene: TRBV6-4; CDR3 protein: CASSASEAGVHEQYF; CDR3 DNA: TGTGCCAGCAGTGCCTCAGAAGCGGGAGTCCACGAGCAGTACTTC
J gene: TRBJ2-2; D gene: TRBD2; clone size: once; V gene: TRBV18; CDR3 protein: CASRAGTSGVNTGELFF; CDR3 DNA: TGTGCCAGCCGAGCCGGGACTAGCGGGGTGAACACCGGGGAGCTGTTTTTT
J gene: TRBJ2-2; D gene: .; clone size: once; V gene: TRBV6-4; CDR3 protein: CASTPDGDYTGELFF; CDR3 DNA: TGTGCCAGCACTCCCGACGGGGACTACACCGGGGAGCTGTTTTTT
J gene: TRBJ2-3; D gene: .; clone size: .; V gene: TRBV5-1; CDR3 protein: CASSPGTTPGDTQYF; CDR3 DNA: TGCGCCAGCAGCCCGGGGACCACTCCGGGAGATACGCAGTATTTT
J gene: TRBJ1-4; D gene: .; clone size: .; V gene: TRBV4-1; CDR3 protein: CASSQALEQATEKLFF; CDR3 DNA: TGCGCCAGCAGCCAAGCGCTGGAACAAGCAACTGAAAAACTGTTTTTT
J gene: TRBJ2-5; D gene: .; clone size: .; V gene: TRBV7-9; CDR3 protein: CASSLLKMAGTTGETQYF; CDR3 DNA: TGTGCCAGCAGTCTCCTGAAAATGGCCGGGACCACCGGGGAGACCCAGTACTTC
J gene: TRBJ2-7; D gene: .; clone size: .; V gene: TRBV4-1; CDR3 protein: CASSQGQQNSYEQYF; CDR3 DNA: TGCGCCAGCAGCCAAGGACAGCAAAACTCCTACGAGCAGTACTTC
J gene: TRBJ2-5; D gene: TRBD1; clone size: .; V gene: TRBV30; CDR3 protein: CAWSGDRGTGETQYF; CDR3 DNA: TGTGCCTGGAGTGGGGACAGGGGTACGGGGGAGACCCAGTACTTC
J gene: TRBJ2-7; D gene: .; clone size: .; V gene: TRBV6-5; CDR3 protein: CASRMGSSYEQYF; CDR3 DNA: TGTGCCAGCAGGATGGGGAGCTCCTACGAGCAGTACTTC
J gene: TRBJ2-1; D gene: .; clone size: few; V gene: TRBV5-1; CDR3 protein: CASSLSGPYNEQFF; CDR3 DNA: TGCGCCAGCAGCTTGTCGGGACCTTACAATGAGCAGTTCTTC
J gene: TRBJ2-2; D gene: TRBD1; clone size: .; V gene: TRBV2; CDR3 protein: CASRYRGTGELFF; CDR3 DNA: TGTGCCAGCAGGTACAGGGGAACCGGGGAGCTGTTTTTT
J gene: TRBJ2-5; D gene: .; clone size: .; V gene: TRBV27; CDR3 protein: CASRPGPQETQYF; CDR3 DNA: TGTGCCAGCAGGCCCGGGCCCCAGGAGACCCAGTACTTC
J gene: TRBJ2-1; D gene: TRBD2; clone size: .; V gene: TRBV5-1; CDR3 protein: CASSLVASGRPPTYNEQFF; CDR3 DNA: TGCGCCAGCAGCTTGGTTGCTAGCGGGAGGCCCCCTACATACAATGAGCAGTTCTTC
J gene: TRBJ2-6; D gene: .; clone size: .; V gene: TRBV18; CDR3 protein: CASSKSSGANVLTF; CDR3 DNA: TGTGCCAGCTCAAAGAGCTCTGGGGCCAACGTCCTGACTTTC
J gene: TRBJ1-1; D gene: .; clone size: .; V gene: TRBV2; CDR3 protein: CASRRDSQPTEAFF; CDR3 DNA: TGTGCCAGCCGCCGGGACTCGCAGCCCACTGAAGCTTTCTTT
J gene: TRBJ1-4; D gene: TRBD1; clone size: .; V gene: TRBV28; CDR3 protein: CASRDFYDRVTEKLFF; CDR3 DNA: TGTGCCAGCAGAGATTTCTACGACAGGGTCACTGAAAAACTGTTTTTT
J gene: TRBJ2-1; D gene: TRBD2; clone size: .; V gene: TRBV7-9; CDR3 protein: CASSLVLAGGPKDNEQFF; CDR3 DNA: TGTGCCAGCAGCTTAGTGCTAGCGGGAGGGCCGAAGGACAATGAGCAGTTCTTC
J gene: TRBJ1-1; D gene: .; clone size: .; V gene: TRBV5-1; CDR3 protein: CASSLGGVNTEAFF; CDR3 DNA: TGCGCCAGCAGCTTGGGGGGCGTGAACACTGAAGCTTTCTTT
J gene: TRBJ1-1; D gene: .; clone size: .; V gene: TRBV2; CDR3 protein: CASSVRGLGNTEAFF; CDR3 DNA: TGTGCCAGCAGTGTCCGGGGCTTGGGGAACACTGAAGCTTTCTTT
J gene: TRBJ2-1; D gene: TRBD2; clone size: .; V gene: TRBV9; CDR3 protein: CASSVVASGGPIEQFF; CDR3 DNA: TGTGCCAGCAGCGTAGTGGCTAGCGGGGGTCCCATTGAGCAGTTCTTC
J gene: TRBJ1-3; D gene: TRBD1; clone size: .; V gene: TRBV5-5; CDR3 protein: CASSLVLTGGAGNTIYF; CDR3 DNA: TGTGCCAGCAGCTTGGTACTGACAGGGGGCGCGGGAAACACCATATATTTT
J gene: TRBJ2-7; D gene: TRBD1; clone size: .; V gene: TRBV28; CDR3 protein: CASSSSGTGFVLPGF; CDR3 DNA: TGTGCCAGCAGTTCCTCCGGGACAGGCTTCGTACTTCCAGGGTTC